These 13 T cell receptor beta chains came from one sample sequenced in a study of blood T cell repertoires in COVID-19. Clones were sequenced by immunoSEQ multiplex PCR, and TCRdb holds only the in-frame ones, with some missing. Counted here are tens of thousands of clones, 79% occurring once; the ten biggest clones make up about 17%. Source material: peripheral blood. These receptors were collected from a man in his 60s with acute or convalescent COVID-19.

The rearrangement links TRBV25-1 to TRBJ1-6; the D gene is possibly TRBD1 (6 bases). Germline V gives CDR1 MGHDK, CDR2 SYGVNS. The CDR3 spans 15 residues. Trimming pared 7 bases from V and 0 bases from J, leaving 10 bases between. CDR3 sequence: CASKWGHSYNSPLHF. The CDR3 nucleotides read TGTGCCAGCAAGTGGGGACACTCCTATAATTCACCCCTCCACTTT. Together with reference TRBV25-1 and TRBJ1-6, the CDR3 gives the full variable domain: EADIYQTPRYLVIGTGKKITLECSQTMGHDKMYWYQQDPGMELHLIHYSYGVNSTEKGDLSSESTVSRIRTEHFPLTLESARPSHTSQYLCASKWGHSYNSPLHFGNGTRLTVT.

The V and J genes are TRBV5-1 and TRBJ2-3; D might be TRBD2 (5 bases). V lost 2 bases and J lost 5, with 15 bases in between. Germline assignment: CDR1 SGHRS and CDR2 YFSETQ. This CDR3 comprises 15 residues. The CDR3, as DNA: TGCGCCAGCAGCTTTGTGACCTCGGGAATAGATACGCAGTATTTT. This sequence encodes CASSFVTSGIDTQYF.

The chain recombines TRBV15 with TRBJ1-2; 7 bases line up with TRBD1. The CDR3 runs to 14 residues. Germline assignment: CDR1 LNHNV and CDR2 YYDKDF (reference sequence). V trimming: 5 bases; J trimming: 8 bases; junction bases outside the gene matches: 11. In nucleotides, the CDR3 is TGTGCCACCAGCCCCGACAGGGTATTAAGAGGCTACACCTTC. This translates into CATSPDRVLRGYTF. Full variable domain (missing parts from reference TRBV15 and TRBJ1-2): DAMVIQNPRYQVTQFGKPVTLSCSQTLNHNVMYWYQQKSSQAPKLLFHYYDKDFNNEADTPDNFQSRRPNTSFCFLDIRSPGLGDTAMYLCATSPDRVLRGYTFGSGTRLTVV.

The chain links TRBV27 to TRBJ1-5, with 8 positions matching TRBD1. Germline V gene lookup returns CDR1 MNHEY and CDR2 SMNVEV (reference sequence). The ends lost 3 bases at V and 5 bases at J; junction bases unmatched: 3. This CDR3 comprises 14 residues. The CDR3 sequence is CASSFSGGYQPQHF. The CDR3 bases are TGTGCCAGCAGTTTCTCAGGGGGCTATCAGCCCCAGCATTTT.

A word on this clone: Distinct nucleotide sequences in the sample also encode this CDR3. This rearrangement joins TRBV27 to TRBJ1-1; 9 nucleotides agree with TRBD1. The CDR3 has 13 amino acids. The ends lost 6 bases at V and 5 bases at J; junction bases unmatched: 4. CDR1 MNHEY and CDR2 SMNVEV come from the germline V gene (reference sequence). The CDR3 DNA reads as TGTGCCAGCAGCCACAGGGGGCCAACTGAAGCTTTCTTT. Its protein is CASSHRGPTEAFF.

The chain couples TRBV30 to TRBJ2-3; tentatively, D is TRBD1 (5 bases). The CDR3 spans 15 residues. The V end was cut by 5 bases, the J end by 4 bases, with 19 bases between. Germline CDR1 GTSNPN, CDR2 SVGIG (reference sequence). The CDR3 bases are TGTGCCTGGGGGTTGGCGGCAGGGTGGCCAGATACGCAGTATTTT. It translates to CAWGLAAGWPDTQYF. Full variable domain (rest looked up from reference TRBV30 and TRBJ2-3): SQTIHQWPATLVQPVGSPLSLECTVEGTSNPNLYWYRQAAGRGLQLLFYSVGIGQISSEVPQNLSASRPQDRQFILSSKKLLLSDSGFYLCAWGLAAGWPDTQYFGPGTRLTVL.

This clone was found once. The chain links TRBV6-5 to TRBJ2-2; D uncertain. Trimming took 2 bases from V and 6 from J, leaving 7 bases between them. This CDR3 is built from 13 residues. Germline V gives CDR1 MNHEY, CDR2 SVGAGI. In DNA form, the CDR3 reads TGTGCCAGCAGTTACCGACACGCCGGGGAGCTGTTTTTT. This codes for CASSYRHAGELFF.

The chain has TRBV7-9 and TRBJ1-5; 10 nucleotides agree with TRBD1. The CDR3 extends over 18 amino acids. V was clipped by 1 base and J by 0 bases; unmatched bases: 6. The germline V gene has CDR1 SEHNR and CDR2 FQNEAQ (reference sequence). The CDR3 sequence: CASSLDRQGALSNQPQHF. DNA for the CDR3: TGTGCCAGCAGCTTAGACCGACAGGGGGCCCTTAGCAATCAGCCCCAGCATTTT.

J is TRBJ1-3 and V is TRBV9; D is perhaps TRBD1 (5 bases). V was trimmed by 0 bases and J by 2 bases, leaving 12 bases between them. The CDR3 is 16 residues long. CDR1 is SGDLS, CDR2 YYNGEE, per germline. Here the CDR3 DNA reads TGTGCCAGCAGCGTAGGGGGGGTGAAGCCTGGAAACACCATATATTTT. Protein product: CASSVGGVKPGNTIYF.

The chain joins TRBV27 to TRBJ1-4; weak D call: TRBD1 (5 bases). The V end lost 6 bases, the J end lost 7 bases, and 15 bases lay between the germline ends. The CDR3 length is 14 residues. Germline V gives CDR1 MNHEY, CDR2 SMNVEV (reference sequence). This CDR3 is CASRLHGGGEKLFF. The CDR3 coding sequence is TGTGCCAGCAGACTCCATGGGGGGGGTGAAAAACTGTTTTTT.

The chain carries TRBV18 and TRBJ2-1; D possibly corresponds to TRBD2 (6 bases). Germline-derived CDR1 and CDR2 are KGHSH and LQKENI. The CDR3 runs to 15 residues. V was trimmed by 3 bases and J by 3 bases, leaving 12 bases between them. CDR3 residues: CASSPTRGGYNEQFF. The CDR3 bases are TGTGCCAGCTCACCGACTAGGGGCGGCTACAATGAGCAGTTCTTC.

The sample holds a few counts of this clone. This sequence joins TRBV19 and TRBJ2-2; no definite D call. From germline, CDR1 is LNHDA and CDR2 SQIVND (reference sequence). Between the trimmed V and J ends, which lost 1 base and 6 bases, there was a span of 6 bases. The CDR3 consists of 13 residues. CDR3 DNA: TGTGCCAGTAGTATAGGGCCCGCCGGGGAGCTGTTTTTT. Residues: CASSIGPAGELFF.

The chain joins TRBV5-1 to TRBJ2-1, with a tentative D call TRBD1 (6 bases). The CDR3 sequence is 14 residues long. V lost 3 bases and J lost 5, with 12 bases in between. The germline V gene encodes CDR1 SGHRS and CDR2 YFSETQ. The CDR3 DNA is TGCGCCAGCAGCTCCAACAGGGTGGACAATGAGCAGTTCTTC. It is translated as CASSSNRVDNEQFF. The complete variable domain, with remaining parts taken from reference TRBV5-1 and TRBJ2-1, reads KAGVTQTPRYLIKTRGQQVTLSCSPISGHRSVSWYQQTPGQGLQFLFEYFSETQRNKGNFPGRFSGRQFSNSRSEMNVSTLELGDSALYLCASSSNRVDNEQFFGPGTRLTVL.